The clone carrying this TCR beta chain was found once. No antigen is known for it. The data belong to a study of vaccination effects on CD4 cells after COVID-19. The CDR3 covers 15 residues. Per the germline V gene, CDR1 is MNHEY and CDR2 is SVGAGI. The ends lost 3 bases at V and 2 bases at J; junction bases unmatched: 5. Ahead of sequencing, the ViraFEST assay grew antigen-specific CD4+ T cells using viral peptide pools. Having been cultured for roughly 9 days, the cells underwent CD4+ T cell isolation. It was two doses of either the BNT162b2 or mRNA-1273 vaccine that participants received. Vaccinated participants had no history of SARS-CoV-2 infection and tested negative for nucleocapsid antibodies. TCRdb's table, derived via immunoSEQ multiplex PCR, lists solely in-frame clones and lacks some. Of about 30,000 clones in the sample, 74% are singletons; the top ten hold 17%.

The sequencing here drew on CD4+ T cells from PBMCs cultured with HCoV-OC43 spike peptides, taken after COVID-19 vaccination. The subset denotes: HCoV-OC43 spike overlapping peptide pool stimulation. This TCR was sampled from a human donor who received a COVID-19 vaccine. The V call is TRBV6-5, the J call TRBJ2-7, with 9 nucleotides matching TRBD2. CDR3 nucleotide sequence: TGTGCCAGCAGTTATGGTGCGGGAGGGGCCTACGAGCAGTACTTC. It is translated as CASSYGAGGAYEQYF.